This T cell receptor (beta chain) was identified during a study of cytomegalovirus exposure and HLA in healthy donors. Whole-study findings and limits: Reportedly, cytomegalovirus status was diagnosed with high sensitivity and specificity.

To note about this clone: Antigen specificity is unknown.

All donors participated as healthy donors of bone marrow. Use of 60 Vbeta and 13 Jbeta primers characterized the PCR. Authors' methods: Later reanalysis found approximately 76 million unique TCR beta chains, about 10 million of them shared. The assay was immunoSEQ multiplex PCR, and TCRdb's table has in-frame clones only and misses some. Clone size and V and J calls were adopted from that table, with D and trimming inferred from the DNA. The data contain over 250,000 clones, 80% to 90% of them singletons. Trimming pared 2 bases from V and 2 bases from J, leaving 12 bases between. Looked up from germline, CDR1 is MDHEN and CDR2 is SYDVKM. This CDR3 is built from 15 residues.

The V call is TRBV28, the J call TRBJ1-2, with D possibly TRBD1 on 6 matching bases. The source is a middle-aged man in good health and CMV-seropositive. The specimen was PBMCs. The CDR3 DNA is TGTGCCAGCAGTTTAGCCGGGACACCCAACTATGGCTACACCTTC. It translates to CASSLAGTPNYGYTF.